Below, 24 T cell receptor beta chains from the same sample are listed, as sequenced in a study of T cells in localized non-small cell lung cancer. Using immunoSEQ multiplex PCR, the repertoire was profiled, and TCRdb retains in-frame clones only, with some absent. The repertoire holds fewer than 95,000 clones, roughly 88% seen once, with roughly 4.3% in the top ten. Sequenced here: PBMCs, sampled before any cancer treatment. These receptors came from a woman aged 40-75 years with stage II squamous cell lung carcinoma.

The chain links TRBV5-1 to TRBJ2-2; 7 bases map to TRBD1. V was clipped by 2 bases and J by 3 bases; unmatched bases: 1. Germline V gives CDR1 SGHRS, CDR2 YFSETQ. The CDR3 has 14 amino acids. In DNA form, the CDR3 reads TGCGCCAGCAGCTTAACAGGGGACACCGGGGAGCTGTTTTTT. It specifies CASSLTGDTGELFF.

The chain carries TRBV7-6 and TRBJ2-2, with a possible D match to TRBD1 (5 bases). The CDR3 consists of 13 residues. V dropped 5 bases and J dropped 4 bases, with 8 bases sitting between them. CDR1 SGHVS and CDR2 FNYEAQ come from the germline V gene. CDR3 in DNA: TGTGCCAGCAGCCCCACAGGCACCGGGGAGCTGTTTTTT. It specifies CASSPTGTGELFF.

V is TRBV4-1 and J is TRBJ1-1, with D hard to call. Germline values: CDR1 MGHRA, CDR2 YSYEKL. CDR3 length equals 13 residues. The V and J ends lost 0 bases and 5 bases respectively, with 7 bases between them. CDR3 nucleotides: TGCGCCAGCAGCCAAGAGATGAGAACTGAAGCTTTCTTT. Translation: CASSQEMRTEAFF.

This chain uses TRBV5-1 with TRBJ1-1; weak D call: TRBD1 (5 bases). Germline CDR1 is SGHRS and CDR2 is YFSETQ. CDR3 length equals 14 residues. The ends were cut back, 0 bases at V and 7 bases at J, with 13 bases in the middle. The DNA of the CDR3 is TGCGCCAGCAGCTTGGACGGGACCGACCGTGAAGCTTTCTTT. Its translation: CASSLDGTDREAFF.

The chain couples TRBV11-2 to TRBJ2-2, with D possibly TRBD1 on 6 matching bases. Between the trimmed V and J ends, which lost 4 bases and 1 base, there was a span of 10 bases. This CDR3 spans 15 amino acids. Germline loops: CDR1 SGHAT, CDR2 FQNNGV. DNA for the CDR3: TGTGCCAGCAGCTCCCGGACAGAGAACACCGGGGAGCTGTTTTTT. Its translation: CASSSRTENTGELFF.

The V gene is TRBV19, the J gene TRBJ2-2; TRBD2 might be the D (6 bases). This CDR3 region has 12 residues. V shed 6 bases and J shed 9 bases, with 11 bases lying between them. Germline values: CDR1 LNHDA, CDR2 SQIVND (reference sequence). In DNA form, the CDR3 reads TGTGCCAGTAGAAGGGGACTCCGGGAGCTGTTTTTT. Translation gives CASRRGLRELFF.

The V and J genes are TRBV5-1 and TRBJ2-7, with D possibly TRBD1 on 7 matching bases. The V end lost 4 bases, the J end lost 1 base, and 15 bases lay between the germline ends. Per germline, CDR1 SGHRS and CDR2 YFSETQ. The CDR3 totals 15 residues. The CDR3 nucleotides are TGCGCCAGCAGCCCAGGAGGGGGCAGTTCCTACGAGCAGTACTTC. Protein product: CASSPGGGSSYEQYF.

This chain uses TRBV21-1 with TRBJ2-3; TRBD2 is the table's D call and was not checked against the DNA. TRBV21-1 is described as a pseudogene. The CDR3 consists of 18 residues. CDR3 nucleotide sequence: TGTGCCAGCAGCGCCACCCAGACTAGCGGGAGGGCCCAAGATACGCAGTATTTT. The encoded protein is CASSATQTSGRAQDTQYF.

The rearrangement joins TRBV6-1 to TRBJ1-1; D remains unclear. The CDR3 runs to 10 residues. Trimming removed 11 bases from V and 7 bases from J, with 11 bases in between. CDR1 is MNHNS, CDR2 SASEGT, per germline. CDR3 residues: CAVARGEAFF. In nucleotides, the CDR3 is TGTGCCGTTGCTCGTGGTGAAGCTTTCTTT.

This CDR3 reads CASSSKTGAVGYTF. CDR3 in DNA: TGCGCCAGCAGCTCCAAGACAGGGGCTGTCGGCTACACCTTC. The V and J genes are TRBV5-1 and TRBJ1-2; 8 bases align to TRBD1. This CDR3 has 14 amino acids. Germline loops: CDR1 SGHRS, CDR2 YFSETQ. Trimming took 3 bases from V and 8 from J; bases not matched to a gene: 9.

The chain carries TRBV29-1 and TRBJ1-1, with D possibly TRBD1 on 5 matching bases. This CDR3 spans 12 amino acids. Germline V lookup: CDR1 SQVTM, CDR2 ANQGSEA. Deletions cut 8 bases from V and 5 bases from J, with 15 bases between. The CDR3 reads CSFRERRTEAFF. In nucleotides, the CDR3 is TGCAGCTTCAGGGAGCGGAGAACTGAAGCTTTCTTT.

The chain joins TRBV5-1 to TRBJ2-2; D remains ambiguous. Trimming removed 0 bases at V and 2 bases at J, with 8 bases between. Per germline, CDR1 SGHRS and CDR2 YFSETQ. The CDR3 loop spans 15 amino acids. For the CDR3, the DNA is TGCGCCAGCAGCTTGGTTGTTAGAAACACCGGGGAGCTGTTTTTT. This sequence encodes CASSLVVRNTGELFF.

The chain links TRBV11-2 to TRBJ2-5; the match to TRBD1 covers 8 bases. Looked up from germline, CDR1 is SGHAT and CDR2 is FQNNGV. J lost 5 bases, V lost 5 bases, and 10 bases had no gene match. The CDR3 covers 15 residues. The CDR3 nucleotides read TGTGCCAGCAGCCTCGGACAGGGCGGCATGGAGACCCAGTACTTC. Amino acid sequence: CASSLGQGGMETQYF.

The gene calls are TRBV6-6 and TRBJ1-1, with a possible D match to TRBD1 (5 bases). V lost 4 bases to trimming and J lost 0 bases, with 15 bases between them. Germline loops: CDR1 MNHNY, CDR2 SVGAGI (reference sequence). This CDR3 is built from 16 residues. In DNA form, the CDR3 reads TGTGCCAGCAGTTCCCCGACCGGGGCTATGAACACTGAAGCTTTCTTT. Encoded protein: CASSSPTGAMNTEAFF.

This chain uses TRBV6-1 with TRBJ1-5, with unresolved D. This CDR3 region has 14 residues. CDR1 is MNHNS, CDR2 SASEGT, per germline. Trimming stripped 6 bases from V and 7 bases from J, with 16 bases between. CDR3 amino acids: CASSVLVDGQPQHF. For the CDR3, the DNA is TGTGCCAGCAGCGTCTTGGTTGACGGGCAGCCCCAGCATTTT.

V usage is TRBV29-1 and J usage is TRBJ1-2; D is undetermined. Trimming pared 3 bases from V and 3 bases from J, leaving 11 bases between. This CDR3 contains 13 residues. CDR1 SQVTM and CDR2 ANQGSEA come from the germline V gene. CDR3 in amino acids: CSVDVGKDYGYTF. In nucleotides, the CDR3 is TGCAGCGTTGACGTAGGAAAGGACTATGGCTACACCTTC.

In this sample, this clone turned up a few times. CDR3 loop: CASSASGLSTGELFF. The CDR3 DNA is TGTGCCAGCAGTGCCAGTGGACTCTCCACCGGGGAGCTGTTTTTT. This chain joins TRBV6-1 and TRBJ2-2; possibly TRBD2 for D (5 bases). The CDR3 loop spans 15 amino acids. The germline V and J ends were trimmed by 4 bases and 4 bases, with 13 bases remaining between them. Germline V gene sequence: CDR1 MNHNS, CDR2 SASEGT.

The chain links TRBV4-1 to TRBJ1-5; D unclear. This CDR3 region has 15 residues. The germline gives CDR1 MGHRA, CDR2 YSYEKL. V was pared by 0 bases and J by 0 bases, with 6 bases between. As DNA, the CDR3 is TGCGCCAGCAGCCAAGATAGCAGTAGCAATCAGCCCCAGCATTTT. It encodes CASSQDSSSNQPQHF.

The chain combines TRBV5-4 with TRBJ2-1; D unresolved. Deletions cut 4 bases from V and 5 bases from J, with 10 bases between. Germline CDR1 is SGHNT and CDR2 is YYREEE (reference sequence). The CDR3 runs to 13 residues. The CDR3 sequence is CASSPTLNNEQFF. The CDR3 DNA reads TGTGCCAGCAGCCCCACCCTTAACAATGAGCAGTTCTTC.

CDR3 sequence reads: CASSSGELAGAGETQYF. DNA of the CDR3: TGTGCCAGCAGCTCGGGGGAGCTAGCGGGGGCAGGAGAGACCCAGTACTTC. This chain joins TRBV5-8 and TRBJ2-5; TRBD2 aligns across 10 bases. V gave up 3 bases and J gave up 4 bases; unmatched junction bases: 12. CDR1 SGHTS and CDR2 YDEGEE come from the germline V gene. CDR3 size: 17 residues.

V and J are TRBV2 and TRBJ1-5; possible D gene TRBD1, 5 bases. Germline loops: CDR1 SNHLY, CDR2 FYNNEI. V gave up 8 bases and J gave up 8 bases, with 22 bases separating them. The CDR3 has 15 amino acids. In DNA, the CDR3 is TGTGCCAGCTCCTCCGACCGGACCCCCAGGGAGCCCCAGCATTTT. Its translation is CASSSDRTPREPQHF.

The chain couples TRBV6-5 to TRBJ1-1; 9 bases are shared with TRBD1. The V gene end was trimmed by 2 bases and the J gene end by 6 bases; junction bases not matched to a gene: 1. Germline V gene sequence: CDR1 MNHEY, CDR2 SVGAGI. This CDR3 has 13 amino acids. The CDR3 DNA follows: TGTGCCAGCAGTTACGGGACAGGGTCTGAAGCTTTCTTT. Translating gives CASSYGTGSEAFF.

This chain links TRBV7-2 with TRBJ2-7, with D perhaps assigned TRBD1 or TRBD2 (5 bases each). CDR1 and CDR2 (germline): SGHTA, FQGNSA. This CDR3 has 12 amino acids. V lost 5 bases and J 6 bases, leaving 11 bases between the germline ends. The CDR3 loop is CASSNPGTEQYF. The CDR3, as DNA: TGTGCCAGCAGCAACCCGGGGACCGAGCAGTACTTC.

This chain uses TRBV9 with TRBJ2-5; TRBD2 is a possible D gene (6 bases). Trimming took off 2 bases at V and 5 bases at J, with 10 bases between the two ends. Germline V CDR1 and CDR2: SGDLS, YYNGEE. The CDR3 length is 13 residues. The CDR3 DNA reads as TGTGCCAGCAGCGTCGGGAGTTGGGAGACCCAGTACTTC. This codes for CASSVGSWETQYF.